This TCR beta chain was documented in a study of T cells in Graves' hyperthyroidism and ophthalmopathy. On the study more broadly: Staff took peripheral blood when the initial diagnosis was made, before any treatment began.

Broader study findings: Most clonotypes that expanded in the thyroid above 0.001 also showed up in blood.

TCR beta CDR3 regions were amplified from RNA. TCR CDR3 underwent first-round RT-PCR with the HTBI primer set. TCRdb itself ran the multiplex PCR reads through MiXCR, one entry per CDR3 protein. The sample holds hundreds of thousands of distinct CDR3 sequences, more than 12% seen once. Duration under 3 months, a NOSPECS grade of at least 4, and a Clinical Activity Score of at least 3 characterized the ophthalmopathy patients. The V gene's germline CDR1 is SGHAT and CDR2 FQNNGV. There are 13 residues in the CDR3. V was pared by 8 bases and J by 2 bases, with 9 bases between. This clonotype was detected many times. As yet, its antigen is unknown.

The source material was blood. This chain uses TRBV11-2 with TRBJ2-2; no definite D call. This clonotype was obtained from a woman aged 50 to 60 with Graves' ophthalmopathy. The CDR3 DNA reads TGTGCCAGCGGCGTGGATAACACCGGGGAGCTGTTTTTT. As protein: CASGVDNTGELFF.